The entry below gives a single TCR beta chain sequence along with its context. This sample stems from a study of blood T cell repertoires in COVID-19. Across the whole study: Acute and convalescent COVID-19 samples came from the United States, Italy and Spain. T cells, B-cell-depleted T cells, or PBMCs supplied cDNA or gDNA.

The V and J ends lost 3 bases and 1 base, in that order; junction bases with no gene match: 6. The germline V gene has CDR1 MGHRA and CDR2 YSYEKL. CDR3 length: 17 amino acids. Under the authors' procedure: How many nucleated cells were present was estimated from reference gene primer amplification. The table came from immunoSEQ multiplex PCR; TCRdb's copy has only in-frame clones and leaves some out. The V and J calls and the clone size are those of that table, but D and trimming were determined from the DNA. Of about 400,000 clones in the sample, 80% to 90% were seen once. The sequencing sample was made of peripheral blood. The receptor was derived from a woman in her 30s with active or convalescent COVID-19. This chain joins TRBV4-1 and TRBJ2-7; 13 bases agree with TRBD2. The CDR3, as DNA: TGCGCCAGCAGCCAGTTTTCACTAGCGGGGGGGTCCTACGAGCAGTACTTC. Translation gives CASSQFSLAGGSYEQYF.